This T cell receptor (beta chain) derives from a study of cytomegalovirus exposure and HLA in healthy donors. The wider study: Within the Caucasian-associated ancestry cluster were more than 75% of the roughly 380 genotyped donors. Whole-study findings and limits: The authors later found HLA-associated TCR beta chains more clonally expanded than equally common others. An analysis done earlier found most TCR beta V segments productive about 87% or about 30% of the time.

Regarding this clone: Its antigen is as yet unknown.

The primer mix had 60 Vbeta and 13 Jbeta primers. Using immunoSEQ multiplex PCR, the repertoire was profiled, and TCRdb retains in-frame clones only, with some absent. The sample records approximately 79,000 clones, about 79% being singletons. Germline V gives CDR1 MNHEY, CDR2 SVGAGI. The junction had 8 bases not matched to a gene; V was cut back by 0 bases and J by 8 bases. This CDR3 contains 15 residues. The source is a male donor in good health and CMV-seropositive. Sequencing was carried out using PBMCs. The chain is built from TRBV6-5 and TRBJ1-1; 8 bases are shared with TRBD1. CDR3 coding DNA: TGTGCCAGCAGTTACTCTTTGAGAGGACAGGGCGAAGCTTTCTTT. Protein: CASSYSLRGQGEAFF.